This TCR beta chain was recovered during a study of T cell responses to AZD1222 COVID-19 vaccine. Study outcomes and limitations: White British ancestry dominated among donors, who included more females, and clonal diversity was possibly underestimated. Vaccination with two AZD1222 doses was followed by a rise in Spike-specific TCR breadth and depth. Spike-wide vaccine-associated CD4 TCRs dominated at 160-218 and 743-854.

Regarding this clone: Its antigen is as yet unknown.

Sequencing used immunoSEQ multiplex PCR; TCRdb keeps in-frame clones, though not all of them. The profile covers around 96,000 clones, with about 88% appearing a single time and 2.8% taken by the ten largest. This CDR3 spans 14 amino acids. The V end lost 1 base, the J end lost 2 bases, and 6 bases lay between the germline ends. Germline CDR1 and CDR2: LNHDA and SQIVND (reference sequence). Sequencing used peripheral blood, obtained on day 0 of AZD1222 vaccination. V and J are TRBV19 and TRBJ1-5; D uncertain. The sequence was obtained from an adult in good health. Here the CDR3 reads CASSIGAGNQPQHF. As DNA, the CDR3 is TGTGCCAGTAGTATAGGGGCCGGCAATCAGCCCCAGCATTTT.